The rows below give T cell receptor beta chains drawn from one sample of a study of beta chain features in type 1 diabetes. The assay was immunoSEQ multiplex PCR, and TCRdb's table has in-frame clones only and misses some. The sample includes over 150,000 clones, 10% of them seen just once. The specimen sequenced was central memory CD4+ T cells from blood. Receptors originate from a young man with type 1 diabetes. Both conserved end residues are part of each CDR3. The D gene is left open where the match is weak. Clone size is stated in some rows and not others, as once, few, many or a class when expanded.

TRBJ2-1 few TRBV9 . TGTGCCAGCAGCGTTTTTGCGGGAGAGCAGTTCTTC CASSVFAGEQFF
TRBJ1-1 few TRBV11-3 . TGTGCCAGCAGCTTAGGCGGACAGAGCGGTGAAGCTTTCTTT CASSLGGQSGEAFF
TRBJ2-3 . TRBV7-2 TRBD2 TGTGCCAGCAGCTTAGCGCTAAGCGGGAGAGGTGCAGATACGCAGTATTTT CASSLALSGRGADTQYF
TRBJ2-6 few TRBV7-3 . TGTGCCAGCAGCTTGTACTCTGGGGCCAACGTCCTGACTTTC CASSLYSGANVLTF
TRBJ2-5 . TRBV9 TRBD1 TGTGCCAGCAGTATGGCAGGGGGCGCGGAGACCCAGTACTTC CASSMAGGAETQYF
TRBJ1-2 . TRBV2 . TGTGCCAGCACTGTTCAGTCAAACTATGGCTACACCTTC CASTVQSNYGYTF
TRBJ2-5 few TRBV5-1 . TGCGCCAGCAGCTTGATGGAGGCCCAAGAGACCCAGTACTTC CASSLMEAQETQYF
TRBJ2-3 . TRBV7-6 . TGTGCCAGCAGCTTAATGGCGGTGGGCACAGATACGCAGTATTTT CASSLMAVGTDTQYF
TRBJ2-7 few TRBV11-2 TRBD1 TGTGCCAGCAGCGTGGGACAGAACTACGAGCAGTACTTC CASSVGQNYEQYF
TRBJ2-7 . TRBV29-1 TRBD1 TGCAGCGTTGTGACGGACAGGGGCCACGAGCAGTACTTC CSVVTDRGHEQYF
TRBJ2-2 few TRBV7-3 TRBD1 TGTGCCAGCAGCAGAGGACAGGAGAACACCGGGGAGCTGTTTTTT CASSRGQENTGELFF
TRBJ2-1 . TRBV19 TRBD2 TGTGCCAGTAGTTCCGGACTAGCGGGAGGGCGGAACAATGAGCAGTTCTTC CASSSGLAGGRNNEQFF
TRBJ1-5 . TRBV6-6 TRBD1 TGTGCCAGCAGTTCCCAGGGACAGCCTAGCAATCAGCCCCAGCATTTT CASSSQGQPSNQPQHF
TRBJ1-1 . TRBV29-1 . TGCAGCGGACAAACCGGGACCAACAGAATCGGGAGTGAAGCTTTCTTT CSGQTGTNRIGSEAFF
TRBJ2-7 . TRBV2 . TGTGCCAGCAGTGAAGGACAGTATACCTACGAGCAGTACTTC CASSEGQYTYEQYF
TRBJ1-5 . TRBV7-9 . TGTGCCAGCAGCTTGGAGGGTTTTCAGCCCCAGCATTTT CASSLEGFQPQHF
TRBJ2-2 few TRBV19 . TGTGCCAGTAGTTCTCCAGGGCGGACCGGGGAGCTGTTTTTT CASSSPGRTGELFF
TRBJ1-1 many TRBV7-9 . TGTGCCAGCAGCTTAGGATCAGAATCAGCTGAAGCTTTCTTT CASSLGSESAEAFF
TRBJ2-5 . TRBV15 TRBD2 TGTGCCACCAGCAGCCGTGGGGCAGCGGGATACCAAGAGACCCAGTACTTC CATSSRGAAGYQETQYF
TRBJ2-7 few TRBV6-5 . TGTGCCAGCAGTCCCCTCGGGGGGCGAACCTACGAGCAGTACTTC CASSPLGGRTYEQYF
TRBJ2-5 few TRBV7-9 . TGTGCCAGCAGCTTCCCCCTCCGGGACCAAGAGACCCAGTACTTC CASSFPLRDQETQYF
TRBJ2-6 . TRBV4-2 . TGTGCCAGCAGCCTAGGGGACTCTGGGGCCAACGTCCTGACTTTC CASSLGDSGANVLTF
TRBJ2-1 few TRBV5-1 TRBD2 TGCGCCAGCAGCTTGCAAGCGGGAGGGATTAATGAGCAGTTCTTC CASSLQAGGINEQFF
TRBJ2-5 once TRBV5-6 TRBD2 TGTGCCAGCAGCTTGTCGTGGACTAGCCGAGAGACCCAGTACTTC CASSLSWTSRETQYF
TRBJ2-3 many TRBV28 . TGTGCCAGCAGCCAAACAGGGCTGGATACGCAGTATTTT CASSQTGLDTQYF
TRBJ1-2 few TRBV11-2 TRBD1 TGTGCCAGCAGCCCCTCCGGGACAGCTAACTATGGCTACACCTTC CASSPSGTANYGYTF
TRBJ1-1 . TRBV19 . TGTGCCAGTAGTCCGATGACAGCACCCAACACTGAAGCTTTCTTT CASSPMTAPNTEAFF
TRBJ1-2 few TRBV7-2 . TGTGCCAGCAGCTTATATACCAGAACCAGTGGCTACACCTTC CASSLYTRTSGYTF